This T cell receptor (beta chain) was sequenced in a study of blood T cell repertoires in COVID-19. After removal of 4 bases from V and 2 bases from J, the junction contained 6 bases not matched to a gene. CDR3 size: 16 residues. The germline V gene encodes CDR1 SGHRS and CDR2 YFSETQ. Sequenced by immunoSEQ multiplex PCR; TCRdb stores in-frame clones only, minus some. This sample carries about 130,000 clones, roughly 84% of them seen once, and the ten largest clones take under 15%. Sequenced input: peripheral blood. This chain uses TRBV5-1 with TRBJ1-3; TRBD1 matches at 10 bases. This receptor was identified in a woman between 25 and 40 years old who had recovered from COVID-19. The CDR3: CASSLAGTGAGNTIYF. The CDR3 bases are TGCGCCAGCAGCCTTGCCGGGACAGGGGCTGGAAACACCATATATTTT. Complete variable domain (other parts from reference TRBV5-1 and TRBJ1-3): KAGVTQTPRYLIKTRGQQVTLSCSPISGHRSVSWYQQTPGQGLQFLFEYFSETQRNKGNFPGRFSGRQFSNSRSEMNVSTLELGDSALYLCASSLAGTGAGNTIYFGEGSWLTVV.